Below are 4 T cell receptor beta chains sequenced from a single sample in a study of tumor-infiltrating lymphocytes in localized non-small cell lung cancer. Measured with immunoSEQ multiplex PCR; TCRdb has only the in-frame clones, and not every one. In the table there are over 7,500 clones, about 80% of which are singletons. The sequencing input was uninvolved lung tissue not adjacent to the tumor. These TCRs come from a human donor with non-small cell lung cancer.

The rearrangement links TRBV29-1 to TRBJ2-5; 9 bases match TRBD1. Germline V gene data show CDR1 as SQVTM and CDR2 as ANQGSEA. Trimming cost V 5 bases and J 5 bases; bases outside gene matches: 6. The length of the CDR3 is 13 residues. CDR3 DNA: TGCAGCGTTTATGGGACAGGGAGGGAGACCCAGTACTTC. This codes for CSVYGTGRETQYF.

This clone was counted between two and nine times. This chain uses TRBV6-6 with TRBJ2-7; D gene uncertain. The V end lost 2 bases, the J end lost 5 bases, and 10 bases lay between the germline ends. The CDR3 consists of 13 residues. CDR1 and CDR2 (germline): MNHNY, SVGAGI (reference sequence). The CDR3 sequence is CASSYANSHEQYF. CDR3 DNA sequence: TGTGCCAGCAGTTACGCCAATTCCCACGAGCAGTACTTC.

The chain employs TRBV25-1 and TRBJ1-6, with unresolved D. Germline lookup yields CDR1 MGHDK and CDR2 SYGVNS. Between the trimmed V and J ends, which lost 6 bases and 6 bases, there was a span of 6 bases. The CDR3 loop spans 12 amino acids. The CDR3 loop is CASRTGNSPLHF. The DNA for the CDR3 is TGTGCCAGCAGGACGGGTAATTCACCCCTCCACTTT.

This chain joins TRBV7-3 and TRBJ2-3; no clear D. Germline CDR1 reads SGHTA; CDR2 reads FQGTGA. The CDR3 length is 12 residues. Trimming removed 5 bases at V and 2 bases at J, with 5 bases between. The CDR3 DNA sequence: TGTGCCAGCAGCCCGGACACAGATACGCAGTATTTT. It specifies CASSPDTDTQYF.